This is a list of T cell receptor beta chains from one sample in a study of cytomegalovirus exposure and HLA in healthy donors. Repertoires were generated with immunoSEQ multiplex PCR, while TCRdb's copy carries only in-frame clones and drops some. The sample yields about 200,000 clones, 79% seen once. Sequencing input: PBMCs. The receptors derive from a man between 50 and 59 years old in good health and CMV-seronegative. Each CDR3 is given with its conserved first and last residue. Fields, in order: CDR3 length, J gene, V gene, D gene, clone size, CDR3 DNA, CDR3 protein. The D gene is left open where the match is weak. Only part of the rows carry a size: once, few, many, or a class if the clone is expanded.

14	TRBJ2-1	TRBV6-5	NA	NA	TGTGCCAGCAGTCCGGACTTAGGGAGGATTGAGCAGTTCTTC	CASSPDLGRIEQFF
12	TRBJ2-3	TRBV11-1	NA	NA	TGTGCCAGCACCCGGCGGGGTGTTACGCAGTATTTT	CASTRRGVTQYF
15	TRBJ2-7	TRBV30	TRBD1	NA	TGTGCCTGGAGTGTACAATCGGGGACAGGTCGGGAGCAGTACTTC	CAWSVQSGTGREQYF
14	TRBJ1-2	TRBV29-1	NA	NA	TGCAGCGTTGAAGAACTGTCAGGTGCCGGAGGCTACACCTTC	CSVEELSGAGGYTF
16	TRBJ1-5	TRBV18	NA	NA	TGTGCCAGCTCACCACCGGGAACGGGAGTTGTTCAGCCCCAGCATTTT	CASSPPGTGVVQPQHF
15	TRBJ1-4	TRBV19	NA	NA	TGTGCCAGTACCTTTAGACGGCAGGGGAATGAAAAACTGTTTTTT	CASTFRRQGNEKLFF
15	TRBJ2-1	TRBV27	TRBD2	NA	TGTGCCAGCAGTTTAATCGCGGGAGTGAGGAATGAGCAGTTCTTC	CASSLIAGVRNEQFF
17	TRBJ1-3	TRBV5-1	NA	once	TGCGCCAGCAGCTTAACGACAGGTGGAGGCTCTGGAAACACCATATATTTT	CASSLTTGGGSGNTIYF
15	TRBJ2-5	TRBV5-4	NA	NA	TGTGCCAGCATTTACCAGACGGGAGCAGGGGAGACCCAGTACTTC	CASIYQTGAGETQYF
14	TRBJ2-5	TRBV5-1	NA	NA	TGCGCCAGCAGCTTTAATCCCCGGGGGGAGACCCAGTACTTC	CASSFNPRGETQYF
14	TRBJ2-7	TRBV18	TRBD1	NA	TGTGCCAGCTCACCTCCGGGACAGACCTACGAGCAGTACTTC	CASSPPGQTYEQYF
18	TRBJ2-1	TRBV5-6	TRBD2	once	TGTGCCAGCAGCCGACTAACCGGGACTAGCGGGAGTGGTAATGAGCAGTTCTTC	CASSRLTGTSGSGNEQFF
15	TRBJ2-5	TRBV28	TRBD1	NA	TGTGCCAGCAGGACGGGGACAGGGGGCAAAGAGACCCAGTACTTC	CASRTGTGGKETQYF
17	TRBJ2-1	TRBV9	NA	few	TGTGCCAGCAGCGTAGATCTCGGGACTGCCAACTACAATGAGCAGTTCTTC	CASSVDLGTANYNEQFF
17	TRBJ2-7	TRBV28	TRBD1	once	TGTGCCAGCAGTTTAACCCTATCACAGGGGGCGGGGTACGAGCAGTACTTC	CASSLTLSQGAGYEQYF
13	TRBJ2-6	TRBV9	NA	NA	TGTGCCAGCAGCGTAGAGAGGTCCTCCGTCCTGACTTTC	CASSVERSSVLTF
13	TRBJ2-7	TRBV19	NA	NA	TGTGCCAGTAGTATGTCCAGACACTACGAGCAGTACTTC	CASSMSRHYEQYF
15	TRBJ2-7	TRBV6-1	TRBD2	NA	TGTGCCAGCATCCCGGGACTAGCGGGAGGTTCCGAGCAGTACTTC	CASIPGLAGGSEQYF
14	TRBJ1-2	TRBV28	NA	NA	TGTGCCAGCAGCCTTTTACAGGGACACTATGGCTACACCTTC	CASSLLQGHYGYTF
15	TRBJ2-5	TRBV2	TRBD2	NA	TGTGCCAGCAGCAGACTAGCGGGAGTCGCTGGGACCCAGTACTTC	CASSRLAGVAGTQYF
14	TRBJ2-4	TRBV30	TRBD2	NA	TGTGCCTGGAGTGTAGGGACTAGCGTTAACATTCAGTACTTC	CAWSVGTSVNIQYF
12	TRBJ2-7	TRBV30	NA	NA	TGTGCTGGGCGGAGGGGCTCCTACGAGCAGTACTTC	CAGRRGSYEQYF
15	TRBJ2-6	TRBV19	NA	NA	TGTGCCAGTAGAGGAGGGGCCTTTGGGGCCAACGTCCTGACTTTC	CASRGGAFGANVLTF
14	TRBJ2-7	TRBV6-5	TRBD1	NA	TGTGCCAGCAGCAGAGGGACAGGTACCTACGAGCAGTACTTC	CASSRGTGTYEQYF
14	TRBJ2-2	TRBV6-4	NA	few	TGTGTCTCGCGGTGGACAGCGAACACCGGGGAGCTGTTTTTT	CVSRWTANTGELFF
17	TRBJ2-2	TRBV5-6	TRBD1	once	TGTGCCAGCAGCTTGAGACGGACAGGTCTCAACACCGGGGAGCTGTTTTTT	CASSLRRTGLNTGELFF
14	TRBJ1-1	TRBV30	NA	NA	TGTGCCTGGAGTCTCTCCAGGGCGAACACTGAAGCTTTCTTT	CAWSLSRANTEAFF
14	TRBJ1-1	TRBV5-1	NA	few	TGCGCCAGCAGCTCCACGAGTCAGGGTACTGAAGCTTTCTTT	CASSSTSQGTEAFF
17	TRBJ2-5	TRBV28	TRBD2	NA	TGTGCCAGCAGTTTGGGTTGGAGTAGCGGGAGGCAAGAGACCCAGTACTTC	CASSLGWSSGRQETQYF
15	TRBJ2-4	TRBV7-9	NA	few	TGTGCCAGCAGCCCTTTAGGAGGGAGAGCCAACATTCAGTACTTC	CASSPLGGRANIQYF
15	TRBJ1-3	TRBV19	NA	NA	TGTGCCAGTACCCCGAACGGGTGGACTGGAAACACCATATATTTT	CASTPNGWTGNTIYF
11	TRBJ1-2	TRBV20-1	TRBD1	once	TGCAGTGGGTGGACAGGGACTCACTACACCTTC	CSGWTGTHYTF
13	TRBJ2-2	TRBV15	NA	few	TGTGCCACCAGCAGAGGGGCGAGCGGGGAGCTGTTTTTT	CATSRGASGELFF
15	TRBJ2-4	TRBV7-9	NA	NA	TGTGCCAGCAGTTTCGAGTTTGGGGCGGAAAACATTCAGTACTTC	CASSFEFGAENIQYF
22	TRBJ2-5	TRBV4-1	NA	few	TGCGCCAGCAGCCAAGATCTAGGGGACAGGGGCCGCAATAGCGGGAGGGTAGAGACCCAGTACTTC	CASSQDLGDRGRNSGRVETQYF
14	TRBJ2-1	TRBV7-6	NA	NA	TGTGCCAGCACCTATTCCCAAGAGCTAGGAAGTTTGTTCTTC	CASTYSQELGSLFF
14	TRBJ2-7	TRBV4-1	NA	NA	TGCGCCAGCAGCCAAATCTCGACTAGAAACGAGCAGTACTTC	CASSQISTRNEQYF
13	TRBJ2-3	TRBV18	NA	NA	TGTGCCAGCTCACCTCCTGACAGGAATACGCAGTATTTT	CASSPPDRNTQYF
16	TRBJ1-5	TRBV18	NA	NA	TGTGCCAGCTCACCCACAGGGCTCCGTCGCAATCAGCCCCAGCATTTT	CASSPTGLRRNQPQHF
18	TRBJ1-5	TRBV18	NA	NA	TGTGCCAGCTCACCCCTTATGATGGGTGGACTTAGCAATCAGCCCCAGCATTTT	CASSPLMMGGLSNQPQHF
15	TRBJ2-5	TRBV27	TRBD1	NA	TGTGCCAGCACCCCGACAGGGGATCACCTGGAGACCCAGTACTTC	CASTPTGDHLETQYF
13	TRBJ1-1	TRBV27	TRBD1	NA	TGTGCCAGCAGTTTATTCGGGACAGCTGAAGCTTTCTTT	CASSLFGTAEAFF
16	TRBJ1-2	TRBV28	NA	NA	TGTGCCAGCAGTCCACCGGGTGGTGGGGCCATCCATGACTACACCTTC	CASSPPGGGAIHDYTF
15	TRBJ2-7	TRBV15	TRBD2	NA	TGTGCCACCAGCAGAGATAGCGGGAGGAGCGACGAGCAGTACTTC	CATSRDSGRSDEQYF
13	TRBJ2-7	TRBV7-3	NA	NA	TGTGCCAGCAGCATGGGACTGGGAGACGAGCAGTACTTC	CASSMGLGDEQYF
15	TRBJ2-7	TRBV4-2	NA	NA	TGTGCCAGCAGCCAAGATCGGGCTAGCGACTACGAGCAGTACTTC	CASSQDRASDYEQYF
15	TRBJ2-5	TRBV5-1	TRBD2	NA	TGCGCCAGCAGCTTTAGCGGGAGGATAGAAGAGACCCAGTACTTC	CASSFSGRIEETQYF
14	TRBJ2-7	TRBV5-5	TRBD2	NA	TGTGCCAGCAGCTTGTTACTAGCGCCCTACGAGCAGTACTTC	CASSLLLAPYEQYF
17	TRBJ2-1	TRBV18	NA	NA	TGTGCCAGCTCCCTAGTACCGAGCCCAATACTAGGGAATGAGCAGTTCTTC	CASSLVPSPILGNEQFF
15	TRBJ2-7	TRBV5-4	NA	NA	TGTGCCAGCAGCTTGGAGACAGGTTTTTCCTACGAGCAGTACTTC	CASSLETGFSYEQYF
14	TRBJ2-7	TRBV5-1	NA	NA	TGCGCCAGCAGCCCCCGGGACATAGAGTACGAGCAGTACTTC	CASSPRDIEYEQYF
14	TRBJ2-7	TRBV15	TRBD2	NA	TGTGCCACCAGCAAGCTAGCGGGGGACTACGAGCAGTACTTC	CATSKLAGDYEQYF
14	TRBJ1-2	TRBV28	TRBD1	few	TGTGCCAGCAGTTGGGGACAGTTTAACTATGGCTACACCTTC	CASSWGQFNYGYTF
16	TRBJ2-3	TRBV9	NA	NA	TGTGCCAGCAGCGTAAGTTCCGGACAGAGCACAGATACGCAGTATTTT	CASSVSSGQSTDTQYF
14	TRBJ2-7	TRBV28	NA	NA	TGTGCCAGCATCTCCCGGGACTGGGATGGCGAGCAGTACTTC	CASISRDWDGEQYF
17	TRBJ1-5	TRBV19	NA	NA	TGTGCCAGTAGTAACCTCGGGGCAGGAGGGACCAATCAGCCCCAGCATTTT	CASSNLGAGGTNQPQHF
17	TRBJ1-4	TRBV19	TRBD1	few	TGTGCCAGTAGCAAACTACAGGGGGCTGTGACTAATGAAAAACTGTTTTTT	CASSKLQGAVTNEKLFF